This T cell receptor (beta chain) emerged from a study of blood T cells in healthy people across ages. Study in general: Capturing about one barcoded beta molecule per two T cells was achieved by template switching. Study outcomes and limitations: Any changes in expanded clonotypes were possibly confounded, as donor CMV status remained unknown.

The CDR3 totals 16 residues. V lost 4 bases to trimming and J lost 0 bases, with 15 bases between them. The germline V gene encodes CDR1 SGHTA and CDR2 FQGTGA. The study drew donors from healthy Caucasian individuals in Russia aged about 6 to 95. A sample-barcoded 5' primer and a J-beta primer mix were used in a second PCR of about 6 to 11 cycles. Each TCR beta cDNA got a 12-nucleotide random molecular identifier. Using its own MiXCR run on the 5' RACE reads, TCRdb lists one record per CDR3 protein. The table shows some 1.6 million distinct CDR3 sequences, with about 35% occurring only once. Worth noting for this clonotype: Its target is unknown.

The source is a woman in her 30s in good health. Sequencing was done on a sample of blood. The chain links TRBV7-3 to TRBJ1-1; D possibly corresponds to TRBD1 (5 bases). The CDR3 nucleotides are TGTGCCAGCAGCTCCAAGGGGCCCCTTATGAACACTGAAGCTTTCTTT. This translates into CASSSKGPLMNTEAFF.